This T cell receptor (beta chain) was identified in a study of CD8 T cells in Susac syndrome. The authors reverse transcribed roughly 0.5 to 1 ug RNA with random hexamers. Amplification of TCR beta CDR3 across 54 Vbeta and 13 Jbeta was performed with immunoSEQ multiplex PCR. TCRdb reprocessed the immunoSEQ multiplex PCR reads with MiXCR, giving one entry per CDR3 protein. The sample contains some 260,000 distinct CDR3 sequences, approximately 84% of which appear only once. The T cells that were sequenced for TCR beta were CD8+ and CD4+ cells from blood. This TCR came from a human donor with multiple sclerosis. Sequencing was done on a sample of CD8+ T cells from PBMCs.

The CDR3 bases are TGTGCCAGCAGCGCTGACAGGGCTAGCAATCAGCCCCAGCATTTT. It encodes CASSADRASNQPQHF. This chain links TRBV27 with TRBJ1-5, with 7 bases fitting TRBD1. The V segment lost 6 bases and the J segment 0 bases; nucleotides outside the gene matches: 5. There are 15 residues in the CDR3. The germline gives CDR1 MNHEY, CDR2 SMNVEV (reference sequence).